Described below is a single TCR beta chain sequence and its context. This specimen belongs to a study of cytomegalovirus exposure and HLA in healthy donors. Across the study: A data release that came early held some 84 million unique TCRs from HLA-typed donors.

Germline V CDR1 and CDR2: LNHDA, SQIVND (reference sequence). This CDR3 has 12 amino acids. V trimming: 7 bases; J trimming: 6 bases; junction bases outside the gene matches: 5. The primer mix had 60 Vbeta and 13 Jbeta primers. Measured with immunoSEQ multiplex PCR; TCRdb has only the in-frame clones, and not every one. Among about 160,000 clones listed, 75% to 90% were seen once. This clonotype was sampled from a woman between 18 and 29 years old in good health and CMV-seronegative. Sequenced sample: PBMCs. The chain combines TRBV19 with TRBJ1-1; 7 nucleotides line up with TRBD1. The CDR3 sequence: CASKRQGSEAFF. CDR3 DNA: TGTGCCAGTAAGCGACAGGGCTCTGAAGCTTTCTTT. Combining the CDR3 with reference TRBV19 and TRBJ1-1 gives the whole variable domain DGGITQSPKYLFRKEGQNVTLSCEQNLNHDAMYWYRQDPGQGLRLIYYSQIVNDFQKGDIAEGYSVSREKKESFPLTVTSAQKNPTAFYLCASKRQGSEAFFGQGTRLTVV.